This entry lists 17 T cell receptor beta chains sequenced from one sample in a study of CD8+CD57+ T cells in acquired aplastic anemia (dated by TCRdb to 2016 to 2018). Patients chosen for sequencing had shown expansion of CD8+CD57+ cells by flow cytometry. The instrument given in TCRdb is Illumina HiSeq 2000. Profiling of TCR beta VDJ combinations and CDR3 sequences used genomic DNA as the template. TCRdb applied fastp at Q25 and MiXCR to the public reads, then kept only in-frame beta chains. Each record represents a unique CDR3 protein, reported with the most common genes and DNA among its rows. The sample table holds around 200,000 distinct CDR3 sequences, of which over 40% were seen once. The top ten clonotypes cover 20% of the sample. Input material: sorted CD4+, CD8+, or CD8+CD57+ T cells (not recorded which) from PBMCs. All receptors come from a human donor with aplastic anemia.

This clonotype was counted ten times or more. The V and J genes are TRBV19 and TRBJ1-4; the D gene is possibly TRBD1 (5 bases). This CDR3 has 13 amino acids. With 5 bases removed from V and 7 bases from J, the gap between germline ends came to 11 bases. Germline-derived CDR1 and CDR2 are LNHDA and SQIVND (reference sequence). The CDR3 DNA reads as TGTGCCAGTAGTGAGGGGCGTTTTGAAAAACTGTTTTTT. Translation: CASSEGRFEKLFF.

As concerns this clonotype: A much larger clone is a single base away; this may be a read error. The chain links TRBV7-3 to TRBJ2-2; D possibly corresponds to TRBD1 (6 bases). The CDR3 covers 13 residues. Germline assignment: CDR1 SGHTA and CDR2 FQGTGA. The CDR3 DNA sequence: TGTGCCAGCAGCGTCCAGGGGCACGGGGAGCTGGTTTTT. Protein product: CASSVQGHGELVF.

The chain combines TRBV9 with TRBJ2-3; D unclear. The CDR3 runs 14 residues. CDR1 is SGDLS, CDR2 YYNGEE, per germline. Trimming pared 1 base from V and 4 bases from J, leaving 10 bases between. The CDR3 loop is CASSVNRSPDTQYF. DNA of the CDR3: TGTGCCAGCAGCGTAAATCGTAGCCCAGATACGCAGTATTTT.

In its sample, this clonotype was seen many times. The CDR3 spells CASSLGVRQETQYF. Written as DNA, the CDR3 is TGTGCCAGCAGCTTAGGGGTGAGACAAGAGACCCAGTACTTC. J is TRBJ2-5 and V is TRBV11-2; D not resolved. Trimming shortened V by 1 base and J by 2 bases, and 8 bases separated the two germline ends. The CDR3 loop spans 14 amino acids. The germline V gene has CDR1 SGHAT and CDR2 FQNNGV. Combining the CDR3 with reference TRBV11-2 and TRBJ2-5 gives the whole variable domain EAGVAQSPRYKIIEKRQSVAFWCNPISGHATLYWYQQILGQGPKLLIQFQNNGVVDDSQLPKDRFSAERLKGVDSTLKIQPAKLEDSAVYLCASSLGVRQETQYFGPGTRLLVL.

As DNA, the CDR3 is TGTGCCAGCAGTTACTTCTCGCGGGGGGGACGAACCGGGGAGCTGTTTTTT. Protein product: CASSYFSRGGRTGELFF. This chain uses TRBV6-2 or TRBV6-3 with TRBJ2-2, with 9 bases fitting TRBD2. CDR1 and CDR2 (germline): MNHEY, SVGEGT. The CDR3 contains 17 residues. V shed 1 base, J shed 5 bases, and the junction held 8 bases outside the gene matches.

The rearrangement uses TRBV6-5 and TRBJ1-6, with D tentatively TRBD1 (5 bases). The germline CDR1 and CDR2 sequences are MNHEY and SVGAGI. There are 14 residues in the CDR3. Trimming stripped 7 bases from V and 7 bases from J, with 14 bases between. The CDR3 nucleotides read TGTGCCAGCACCATACAGGAGGGGAATTCACCCCTCCACTTT. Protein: CASTIQEGNSPLHF.

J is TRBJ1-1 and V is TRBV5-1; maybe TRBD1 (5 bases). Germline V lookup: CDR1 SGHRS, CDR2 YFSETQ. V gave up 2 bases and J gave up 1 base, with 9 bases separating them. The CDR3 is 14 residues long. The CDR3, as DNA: TGCGCCAGCAGCTTTGAAAGGGGGAACACTGAAGCTTTCTTT. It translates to CASSFERGNTEAFF.

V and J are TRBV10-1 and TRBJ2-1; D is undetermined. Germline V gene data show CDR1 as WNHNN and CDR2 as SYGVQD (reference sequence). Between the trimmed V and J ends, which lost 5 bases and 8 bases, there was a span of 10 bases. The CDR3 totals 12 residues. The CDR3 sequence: CASSSPGDEQFF. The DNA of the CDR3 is TGCGCCAGCAGTAGTCCTGGGGATGAGCAGTTCTTC.

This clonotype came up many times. CDR3 in amino acids: CAISDPGEGDYGYTF. In DNA form, the CDR3 reads TGTGCCATCAGTGACCCAGGGGAAGGAGACTATGGCTACACCTTC. The genes are TRBV10-3 and TRBJ1-2, with D possibly being TRBD1 (6 bases). The CDR3 length is 15 residues. The V gene's germline CDR1 is ENHRY and CDR2 SYGVKD. The ends were cut back, 3 bases at V and 3 bases at J, with 14 bases in the middle.

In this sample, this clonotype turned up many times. CDR3 sequence reads: CAVLQQGVTYNEQFF. The CDR3 coding sequence is TGTGCCGTGCTCCAACAGGGGGTGACCTACAATGAGCAGTTCTTC. This chain links TRBV24-1 with TRBJ2-1, with 8 positions matching TRBD1. Looked up from germline, CDR1 is KGHDR and CDR2 is SFDVKD. The V gene end was trimmed by 12 bases and the J gene end by 2 bases; junction bases not matched to a gene: 11. This CDR3 contains 15 residues.

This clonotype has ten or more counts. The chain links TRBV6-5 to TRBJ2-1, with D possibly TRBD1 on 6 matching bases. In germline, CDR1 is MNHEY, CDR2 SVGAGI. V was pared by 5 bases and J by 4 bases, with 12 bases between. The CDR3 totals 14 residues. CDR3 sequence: CASSPAGEYNEQFF. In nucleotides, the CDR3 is TGTGCCAGCAGTCCGGCAGGGGAGTACAATGAGCAGTTCTTC.

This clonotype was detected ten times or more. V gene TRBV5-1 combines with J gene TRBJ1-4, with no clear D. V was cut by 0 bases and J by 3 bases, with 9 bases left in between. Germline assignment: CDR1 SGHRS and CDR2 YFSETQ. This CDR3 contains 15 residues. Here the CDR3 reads CASSLAAAANEKLFF. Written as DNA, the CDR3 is TGCGCCAGCAGCTTGGCGGCGGCAGCTAATGAAAAACTGTTTTTT.

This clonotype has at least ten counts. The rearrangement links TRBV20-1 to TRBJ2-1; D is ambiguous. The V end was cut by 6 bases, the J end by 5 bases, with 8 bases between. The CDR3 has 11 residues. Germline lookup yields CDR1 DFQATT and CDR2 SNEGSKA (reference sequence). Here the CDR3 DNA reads TGCAGTGCGAGGACCCACAATGAGCAGTTCTTC. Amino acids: CSARTHNEQFF.

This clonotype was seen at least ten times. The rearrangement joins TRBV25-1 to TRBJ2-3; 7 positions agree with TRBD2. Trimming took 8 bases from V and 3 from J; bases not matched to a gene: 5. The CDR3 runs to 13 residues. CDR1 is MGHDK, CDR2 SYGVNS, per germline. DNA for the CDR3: TGTGCCAGCGCCGGGGGGAGAACAGATACGCAGTATTTT. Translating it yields CASAGGRTDTQYF.

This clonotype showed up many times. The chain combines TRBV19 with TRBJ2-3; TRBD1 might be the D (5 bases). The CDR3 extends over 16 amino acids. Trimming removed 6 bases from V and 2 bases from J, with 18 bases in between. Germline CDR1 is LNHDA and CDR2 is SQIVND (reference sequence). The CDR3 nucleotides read TGTGCCAGTAGACGAGCCTCCCAGGGTTTCACAGATACGCAGTATTTT. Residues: CASRRASQGFTDTQYF.

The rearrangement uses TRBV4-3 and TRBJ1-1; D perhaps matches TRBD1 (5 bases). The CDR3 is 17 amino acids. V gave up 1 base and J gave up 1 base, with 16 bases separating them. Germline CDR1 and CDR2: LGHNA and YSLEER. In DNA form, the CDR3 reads TGCGCCAGCAGCCAAGCCGCAGGGCTGGGGACGAACACTGAAGCTTTCTTT. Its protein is CASSQAAGLGTNTEAFF.

The CDR3, as DNA: TGTGCCAGCAGCCCTGAAGGGACAGGGAGCTATGGCTACACCTTC. As protein: CASSPEGTGSYGYTF. The chain recombines TRBV7-2 with TRBJ1-2; 9 bases are shared with TRBD1. The V segment lost 5 bases and the J segment 4 bases; nucleotides outside the gene matches: 8. This CDR3 region has 15 residues. The germline V gene encodes CDR1 SGHTA and CDR2 FQGNSA.